This T cell receptor (beta chain) appears in the sequencing data of a study of T-cell reconstitution after alpha-beta-depleted transplantation in children. This clonotype came up a few times. During its preparation, the TCRbeta library received unique molecular identifiers. TCRdb used MiXCR to reprocess the PCR reads, holding one entry per CDR3 protein. The profile shows about 610,000 distinct CDR3 sequences, more than 9% of them singletons. The clonotype was recovered from a human donor who donated a stem cell graft to a child with acute myeloid leukemia. The specimen was PBMCs from the stem cell graft donor, collected from the stem cell graft.

The CDR3 nucleotides are TGCAGCGTTGATTGGGGGACCCAAGAGACCCAGTACTTC. Residues: CSVDWGTQETQYF. V and J are TRBV29-1 and TRBJ2-5; D is perhaps TRBD1 or TRBD2 (5 bases each). The V and J ends lost 3 bases and 1 base respectively, with 9 bases between them. The CDR3 has 13 residues. Germline CDR1 SQVTM, CDR2 ANQGSEA.